What follows describes a single T cell receptor beta chain. This sample was included in a study of blood T cell repertoires in COVID-19. In the original analysis: Reference gene primer amplification gave nucleated cell count estimates. Assay used: immunoSEQ multiplex PCR; TCRdb lists only in-frame clones, some missing. V and J calls and clone size come straight from that table; D and trimming were deduced from the DNA. The table shows some 260,000 clones, with 82% occurring only once. This CDR3 is built from 16 residues. Germline V gene lookup returns CDR1 SGHRS and CDR2 YFSETQ. Trimming left V 4 bases short and J 4 bases short, with 17 bases between.

The sequenced sample consisted of peripheral blood. This chain connects TRBV5-1 to TRBJ2-2, with a possible D match to TRBD2 (6 bases). The sequence came from a woman under 30 with acute or convalescent COVID-19. The CDR3 sequence: CASSALARRSTGELFF. The CDR3 nucleotides are TGCGCCAGCAGCGCACTAGCTCGTAGGTCCACCGGGGAGCTGTTTTTT. Combining the CDR3 with reference TRBV5-1 and TRBJ2-2 gives the whole variable domain KAGVTQTPRYLIKTRGQQVTLSCSPISGHRSVSWYQQTPGQGLQFLFEYFSETQRNKGNFPGRFSGRQFSNSRSEMNVSTLELGDSALYLCASSALARRSTGELFFGEGSRLTVL.